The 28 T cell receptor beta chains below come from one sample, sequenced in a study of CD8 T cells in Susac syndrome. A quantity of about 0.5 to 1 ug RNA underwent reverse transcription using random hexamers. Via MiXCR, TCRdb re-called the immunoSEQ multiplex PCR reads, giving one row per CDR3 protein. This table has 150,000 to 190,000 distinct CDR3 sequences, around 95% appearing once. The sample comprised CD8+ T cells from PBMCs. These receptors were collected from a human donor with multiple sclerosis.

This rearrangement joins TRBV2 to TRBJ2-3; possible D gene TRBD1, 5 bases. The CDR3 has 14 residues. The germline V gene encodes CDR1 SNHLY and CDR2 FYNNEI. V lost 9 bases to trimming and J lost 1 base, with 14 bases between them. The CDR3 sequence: CARGLGAGTDTQYF. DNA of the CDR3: TGTGCCAGGGGCTTAGGGGCGGGCACAGATACGCAGTATTTT.

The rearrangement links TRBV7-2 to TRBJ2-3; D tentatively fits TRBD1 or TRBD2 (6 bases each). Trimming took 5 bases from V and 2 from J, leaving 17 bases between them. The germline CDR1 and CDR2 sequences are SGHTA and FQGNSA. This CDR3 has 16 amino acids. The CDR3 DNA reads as TGTGCCAGCAGCCGGGGGCAGGAAACGGTCACAGATACGCAGTATTTT. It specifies CASSRGQETVTDTQYF.

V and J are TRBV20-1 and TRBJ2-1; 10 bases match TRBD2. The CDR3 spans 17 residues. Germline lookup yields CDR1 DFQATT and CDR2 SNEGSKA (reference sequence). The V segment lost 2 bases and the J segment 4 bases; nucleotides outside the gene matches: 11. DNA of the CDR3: TGCAGTGCTAGAATTCGCGAGACTAGCGGGCGATACAATGAGCAGTTCTTC. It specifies CSARIRETSGRYNEQFF.

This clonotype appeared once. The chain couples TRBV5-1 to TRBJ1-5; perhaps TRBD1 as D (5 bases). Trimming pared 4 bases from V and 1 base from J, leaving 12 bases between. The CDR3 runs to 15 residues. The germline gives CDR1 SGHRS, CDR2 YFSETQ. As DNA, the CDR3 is TGCGCCAGCAGCCCCGACAGCAGGAGCAATCAGCCCCAGCATTTT. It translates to CASSPDSRSNQPQHF. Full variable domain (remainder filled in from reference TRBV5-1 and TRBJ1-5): KAGVTQTPRYLIKTRGQQVTLSCSPISGHRSVSWYQQTPGQGLQFLFEYFSETQRNKGNFPGRFSGRQFSNSRSEMNVSTLELGDSALYLCASSPDSRSNQPQHFGDGTRLSIL.

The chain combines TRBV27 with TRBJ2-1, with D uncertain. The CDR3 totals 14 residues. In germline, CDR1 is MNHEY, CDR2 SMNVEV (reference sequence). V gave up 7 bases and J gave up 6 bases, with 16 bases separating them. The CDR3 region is CASKLLSIFNEQFF. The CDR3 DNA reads TGTGCCAGCAAACTCCTTAGCATTTTCAATGAGCAGTTCTTC.

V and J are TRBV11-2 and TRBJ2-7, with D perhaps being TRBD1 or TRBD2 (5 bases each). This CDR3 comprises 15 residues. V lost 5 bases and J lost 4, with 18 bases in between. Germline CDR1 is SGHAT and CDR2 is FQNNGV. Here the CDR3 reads CASSPEGRLSYEQYF. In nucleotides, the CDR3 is TGTGCCAGCAGCCCCGAGGGACGGCTGTCATACGAGCAGTACTTC.

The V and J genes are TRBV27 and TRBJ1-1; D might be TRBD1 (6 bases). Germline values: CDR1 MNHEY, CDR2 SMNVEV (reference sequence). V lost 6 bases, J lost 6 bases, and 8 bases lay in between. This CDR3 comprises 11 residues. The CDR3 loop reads CASRSGAEAFF. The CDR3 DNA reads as TGTGCCAGCAGATCAGGGGCTGAAGCTTTCTTT.

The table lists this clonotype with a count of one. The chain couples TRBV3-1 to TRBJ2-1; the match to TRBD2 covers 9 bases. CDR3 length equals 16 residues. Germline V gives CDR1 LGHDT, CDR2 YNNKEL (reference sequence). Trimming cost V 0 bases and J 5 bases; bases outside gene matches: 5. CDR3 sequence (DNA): TGTGCCAGCAGCCAAGATGTGGTAGCGGGGGACAATGAGCAGTTCTTC. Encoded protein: CASSQDVVAGDNEQFF.

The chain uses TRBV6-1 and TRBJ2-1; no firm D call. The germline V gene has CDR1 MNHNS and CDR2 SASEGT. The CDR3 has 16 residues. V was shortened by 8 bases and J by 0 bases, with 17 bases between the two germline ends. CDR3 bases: TGTGCCAGCGGGGAAAGGACGTACACCTCCTACAATGAGCAGTTCTTC. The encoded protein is CASGERTYTSYNEQFF.

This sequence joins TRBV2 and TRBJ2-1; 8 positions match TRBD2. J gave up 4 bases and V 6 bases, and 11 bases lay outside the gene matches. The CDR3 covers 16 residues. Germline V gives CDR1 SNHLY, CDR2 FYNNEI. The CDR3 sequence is CASREAGGTLYNEQFF. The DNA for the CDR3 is TGTGCCAGCAGGGAGGCGGGGGGCACTCTATACAATGAGCAGTTCTTC.

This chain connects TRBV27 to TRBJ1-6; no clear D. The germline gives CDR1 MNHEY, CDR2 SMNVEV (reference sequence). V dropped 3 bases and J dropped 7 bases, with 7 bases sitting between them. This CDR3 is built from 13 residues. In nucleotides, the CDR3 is TGTGCCAGCAGTTTCAATAAGAATTCACCCCTCCACTTT. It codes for CASSFNKNSPLHF.

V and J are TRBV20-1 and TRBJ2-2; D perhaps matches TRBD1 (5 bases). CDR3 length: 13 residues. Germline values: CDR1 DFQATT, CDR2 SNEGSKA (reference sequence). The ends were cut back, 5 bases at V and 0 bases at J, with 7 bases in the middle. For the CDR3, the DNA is TGCAGTGCTGCAGGGTCGAACACCGGGGAGCTGTTTTTT. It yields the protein CSAAGSNTGELFF.

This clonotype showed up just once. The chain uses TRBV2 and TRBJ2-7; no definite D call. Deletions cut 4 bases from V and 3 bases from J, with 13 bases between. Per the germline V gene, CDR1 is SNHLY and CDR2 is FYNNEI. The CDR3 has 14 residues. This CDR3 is CASSVRKVGYEQYV. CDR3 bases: TGTGCCAGCAGTGTTCGGAAGGTGGGCTACGAGCAGTACGTC.

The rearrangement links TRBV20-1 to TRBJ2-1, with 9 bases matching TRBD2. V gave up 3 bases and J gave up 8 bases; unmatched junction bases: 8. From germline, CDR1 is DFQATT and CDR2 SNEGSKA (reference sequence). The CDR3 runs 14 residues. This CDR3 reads CSASMTSGTDEQFF. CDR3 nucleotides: TGCAGTGCTAGTATGACTAGCGGCACCGATGAGCAGTTCTTC.

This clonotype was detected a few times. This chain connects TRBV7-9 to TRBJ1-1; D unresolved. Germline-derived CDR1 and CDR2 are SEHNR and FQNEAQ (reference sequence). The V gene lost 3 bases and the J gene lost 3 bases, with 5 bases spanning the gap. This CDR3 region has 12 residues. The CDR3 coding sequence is TGTGCCAGCAGCTTGTCGGACACTGAAGCTTTCTTT. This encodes CASSLSDTEAFF.

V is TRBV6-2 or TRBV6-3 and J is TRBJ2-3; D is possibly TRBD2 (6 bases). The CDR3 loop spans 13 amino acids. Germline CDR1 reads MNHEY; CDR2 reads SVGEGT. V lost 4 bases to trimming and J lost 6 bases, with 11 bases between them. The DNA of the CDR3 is TGTGCCAGCAGTTCCAGGGAGGCGGATACGCAGTATTTT. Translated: CASSSREADTQYF.

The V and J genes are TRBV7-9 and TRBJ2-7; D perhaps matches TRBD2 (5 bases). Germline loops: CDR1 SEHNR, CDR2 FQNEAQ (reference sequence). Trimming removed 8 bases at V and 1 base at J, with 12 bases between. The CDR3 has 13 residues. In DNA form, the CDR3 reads TGTGCCAGCGGTCGGGGAAGGTCCTACGAGCAGTACTTC. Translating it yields CASGRGRSYEQYF.

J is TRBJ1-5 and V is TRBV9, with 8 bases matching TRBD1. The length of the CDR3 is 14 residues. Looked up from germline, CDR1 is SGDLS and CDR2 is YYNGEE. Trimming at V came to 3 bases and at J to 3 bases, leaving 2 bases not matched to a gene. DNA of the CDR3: TGTGCCAGCAGCGAGACAGGGGACAATCAGCCCCAGCATTTT. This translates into CASSETGDNQPQHF.

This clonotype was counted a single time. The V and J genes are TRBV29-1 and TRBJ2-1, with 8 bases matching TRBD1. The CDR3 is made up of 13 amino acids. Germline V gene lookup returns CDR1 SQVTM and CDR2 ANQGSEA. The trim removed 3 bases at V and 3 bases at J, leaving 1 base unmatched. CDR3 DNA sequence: TGCAGCGTTGAGGACAGGGTCTACAATGAGCAGTTCTTC. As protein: CSVEDRVYNEQFF.

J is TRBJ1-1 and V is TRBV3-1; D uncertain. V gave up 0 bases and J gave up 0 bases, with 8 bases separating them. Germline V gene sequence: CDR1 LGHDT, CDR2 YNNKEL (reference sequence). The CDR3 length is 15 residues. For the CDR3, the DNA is TGTGCCAGCAGCCAAGATTACAGACTGAACACTGAAGCTTTCTTT. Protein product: CASSQDYRLNTEAFF.

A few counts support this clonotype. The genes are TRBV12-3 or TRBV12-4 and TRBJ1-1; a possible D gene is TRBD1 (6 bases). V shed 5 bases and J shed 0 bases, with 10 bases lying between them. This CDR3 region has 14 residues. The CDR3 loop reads CASSPGQMNTEAFF. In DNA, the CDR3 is TGTGCCAGCAGTCCCGGACAGATGAACACTGAAGCTTTCTTT.

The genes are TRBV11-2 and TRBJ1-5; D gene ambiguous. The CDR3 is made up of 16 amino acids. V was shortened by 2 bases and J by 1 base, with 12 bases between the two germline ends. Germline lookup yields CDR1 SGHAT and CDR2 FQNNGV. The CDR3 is CASSLQAGESNQPQHF. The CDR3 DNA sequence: TGTGCCAGCAGCTTACAGGCCGGGGAAAGCAATCAGCCCCAGCATTTT.

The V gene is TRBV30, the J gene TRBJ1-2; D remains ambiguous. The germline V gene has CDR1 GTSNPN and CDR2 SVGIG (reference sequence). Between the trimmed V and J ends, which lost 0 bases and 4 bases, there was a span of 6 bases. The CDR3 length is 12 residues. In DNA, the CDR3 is TGTGCCTGGAGTGTAGAGATCTATGGCTACACCTTC. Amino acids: CAWSVEIYGYTF.

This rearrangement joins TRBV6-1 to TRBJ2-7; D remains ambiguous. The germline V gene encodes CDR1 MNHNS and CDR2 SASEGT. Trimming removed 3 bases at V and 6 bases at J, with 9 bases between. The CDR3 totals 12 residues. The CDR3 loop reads CASSDSQPEQYV. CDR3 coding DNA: TGTGCCAGCAGTGACAGTCAACCCGAGCAGTACGTC.

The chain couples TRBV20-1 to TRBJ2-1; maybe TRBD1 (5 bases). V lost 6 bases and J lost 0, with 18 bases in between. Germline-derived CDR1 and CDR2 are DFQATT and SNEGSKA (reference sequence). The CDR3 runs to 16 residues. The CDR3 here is CSALDSRRSSYNEQFF. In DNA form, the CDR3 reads TGCAGTGCCCTCGACAGTCGCCGAAGCTCCTACAATGAGCAGTTCTTC.

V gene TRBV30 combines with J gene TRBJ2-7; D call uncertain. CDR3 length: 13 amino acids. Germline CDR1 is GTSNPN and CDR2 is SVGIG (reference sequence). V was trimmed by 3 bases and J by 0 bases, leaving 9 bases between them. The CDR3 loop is CAWSPESSYEQYV. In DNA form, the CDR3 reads TGTGCCTGGAGCCCAGAGAGCTCCTACGAGCAGTACGTC.

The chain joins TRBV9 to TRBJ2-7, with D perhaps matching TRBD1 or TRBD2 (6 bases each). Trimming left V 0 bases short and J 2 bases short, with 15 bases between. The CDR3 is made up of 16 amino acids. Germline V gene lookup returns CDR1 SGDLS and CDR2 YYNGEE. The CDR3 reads CASSVGLEEGAYEQYF. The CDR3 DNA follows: TGTGCCAGCAGCGTAGGCTTGGAGGAGGGGGCCTACGAGCAGTACTTC.

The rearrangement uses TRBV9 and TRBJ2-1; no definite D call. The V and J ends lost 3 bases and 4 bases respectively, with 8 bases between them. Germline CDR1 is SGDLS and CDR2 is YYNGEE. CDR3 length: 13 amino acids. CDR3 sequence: CASSAPLYNEQFF. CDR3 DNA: TGTGCCAGCAGCGCTCCCCTTTACAATGAGCAGTTCTTC.